The 27 T cell receptor beta chains reported below all come from one sample, sequenced in a study of vaccination and CD4 T cells after COVID-19. At the Johns Hopkins FTIC core, DNA taken from cultured CD4+ T cells was sequenced by way of the Oncomine TCR Beta short-read assay. TCRdb called the PCR reads again in MiXCR, with one record for every CDR3 protein. The sample yields 14,000 or so distinct CDR3 sequences, under 25% seen once. The treatment here: roughly 10-day PBMC culture with coronavirus spike peptide pools or control peptides (ViraFEST assay). Their antigen targets remain unknown. Sequencing was performed on cultured CD4+ T cells from blood. All receptors come from a human donor with COVID-19.

This clonotype was detected only a few times. This chain connects TRBV6-5 to TRBJ2-6; D is unclear. In germline, CDR1 is MNHEY, CDR2 SVGAGI. The CDR3 extends over 16 amino acids. Trimming shortened V by 2 bases and J by 4 bases, and 12 bases separated the two germline ends. In DNA form, the CDR3 reads TGTGCCAGCAGTTACCTCCCCCGGCCAGGGGCCAACGTCCTGACTTTC. Translation: CASSYLPRPGANVLTF.

The gene calls are TRBV7-3 and TRBJ2-5; D might be TRBD2 (7 bases). The CDR3 runs 15 residues. Germline CDR1 and CDR2: SGHTA and FQGTGA. V lost 5 bases and J 1 base, leaving 14 bases between the germline ends. This chain's CDR3 is CASSLSRGAQETQYF. In nucleotides, the CDR3 is TGTGCCAGCAGCCTAAGCCGGGGGGCCCAAGAGACCCAGTACTTC.

This clonotype was seen more than once but under ten times. This chain's CDR3 is CASSIQGYCSYNSPLHF. The DNA of the CDR3 is TGCGCCAGCAGTATTCAGGGGTACTGCTCCTATAATTCACCCCTCCACTTT. The gene calls are TRBV10-1 and TRBJ1-6; D may be TRBD1 (6 bases). V lost 5 bases to trimming and J lost 0 bases, with 14 bases between them. The CDR3 extends over 17 amino acids. The germline CDR1 and CDR2 sequences are WNHNN and SYGVQD (reference sequence).

This clonotype was detected a few times. The J gene is TRBJ2-7, the V gene TRBV18; D may be TRBD2 (5 bases). V shed 1 base and J shed 2 bases, with 12 bases lying between them. Germline loops: CDR1 KGHSH, CDR2 LQKENI. The CDR3 extends over 15 amino acids. The CDR3 coding sequence is TGTGCCAGCTCACCACTTTCCCCGGGGACCTACGAGCAGTACTTC. Its translation: CASSPLSPGTYEQYF.

The chain combines TRBV5-1 with TRBJ2-3; 8 bases are a match to TRBD1. The V and J ends lost 0 bases and 6 bases, in that order; junction bases with no gene match: 6. This CDR3 has 15 residues. CDR1 is SGHRS, CDR2 YFSETQ, per germline. The DNA for the CDR3 is TGCGCCAGCAGCTTGGGACAGGGGATTACTGATACGCAGTATTTT. This encodes CASSLGQGITDTQYF.

The rearrangement joins TRBV7-3 to TRBJ2-5, with D perhaps given as TRBD1 or TRBD2 (5 bases each). Trimming removed 5 bases at V and 5 bases at J, with 12 bases between. There are 13 residues in the CDR3. Germline V CDR1 and CDR2: SGHTA, FQGTGA. CDR3 nucleotide sequence: TGTGCCAGCAGCCGCCGCTGGGGGGAGACCCAGTACTTC. This translates into CASSRRWGETQYF.

The gene calls are TRBV2 and TRBJ1-6; maybe TRBD1 (6 bases). Germline V CDR1 and CDR2: SNHLY, FYNNEI. V gave up 11 bases and J gave up 6 bases, with 14 bases separating them. The CDR3 runs to 13 residues. The CDR3 loop is CAGTLDSNSPLHF. The DNA of the CDR3 is TGTGCCGGGACCCTGGACAGTAATTCACCCCTCCACTTT.

The genes are TRBV10-2 and TRBJ1-1, with D hard to call. CDR1 and CDR2 from the germline V gene are WSHSY and SAAADI. V lost 9 bases and J lost 0, with 11 bases in between. The CDR3 length is 13 residues. CDR3 loop: CASISDMNTEAFF. For the CDR3, the DNA is TGCGCCAGTATCAGCGACATGAACACTGAAGCTTTCTTT.

This clonotype was seen a few times. The gene calls are TRBV25-1 and TRBJ2-7; D might be TRBD2 (5 bases). Germline CDR1 is MGHDK and CDR2 is SYGVNS. Trimming removed 3 bases from V and 4 bases from J, with 16 bases in between. The CDR3 contains 15 residues. The CDR3 loop is CASSDRSGKTYEQYF. As DNA, the CDR3 is TGTGCCAGCAGTGACCGGTCGGGAAAGACTTACGAGCAGTACTTC.

The chain uses TRBV27 and TRBJ2-6; perhaps TRBD2 as D (6 bases). Germline V gene sequence: CDR1 MNHEY, CDR2 SMNVEV (reference sequence). Trimming took 6 bases from V and 1 from J, leaving 13 bases between them. This CDR3 region has 16 residues. The CDR3 reads CASSNRGRSGANVLTF. In DNA form, the CDR3 reads TGTGCCAGCAGCAATCGAGGGAGGTCTGGGGCCAACGTCCTGACTTTC.

V and J are TRBV20-1 and TRBJ1-3; no clear D gene. The V end was cut by 3 bases, the J end by 4 bases, with 10 bases between. Per germline, CDR1 DFQATT and CDR2 SNEGSKA (reference sequence). The CDR3 consists of 13 residues. The CDR3 coding sequence is TGCAGTGCTAGTCCAGCCGCGGGAAACACCATATATTTT. The encoded protein is CSASPAAGNTIYF.

This clonotype has more than one count but fewer than ten. J is TRBJ2-6 and V is TRBV6-1, with 8 bases aligning to TRBD1. Losses at the gene ends were 7 bases for V and 4 bases for J; bases not matched to a gene: 18. The CDR3 contains 19 residues. CDR1 MNHNS and CDR2 SASEGT come from the germline V gene. Here the CDR3 reads CASIGNRQGAVGGANVLTF. CDR3 DNA: TGTGCCAGCATTGGAAATCGGCAGGGGGCTGTTGGAGGGGCCAACGTCCTGACTTTC.

This clonotype was observed a handful of times. The gene calls are TRBV6-1 and TRBJ2-3, with 7 positions matching TRBD2. This CDR3 is 14 amino acids long. V lost 5 bases and J lost 1; bases outside the gene matches: 3. Germline-derived CDR1 and CDR2 are MNHNS and SASEGT. The CDR3 DNA follows: TGTGCCAGCAGTAGTAGCGGGCGCACAGATACGCAGTATTTT. As protein: CASSSSGRTDTQYF.

The CDR3 DNA sequence: TGTGCCAGCATTTTACTAGCGGGGGTTAGCGAGCAGTTCTTC. It specifies CASILLAGVSEQFF. This chain joins TRBV7-9 and TRBJ2-1, with TRBD2 matching 11 bases. CDR3 length: 14 residues. The J segment lost 10 bases and the V segment lost 7 bases, leaving 9 bases of the junction unmatched. CDR1 and CDR2 from the germline V gene are SEHNR and FQNEAQ (reference sequence).

The rearrangement joins TRBV20-1 to TRBJ1-6, with D tentatively TRBD1 (6 bases). Germline assignment: CDR1 DFQATT and CDR2 SNEGSKA (reference sequence). This CDR3 contains 15 residues. V dropped 3 bases and J dropped 5 bases, with 14 bases sitting between them. CDR3 residues: CSASSSTGHNSPLHF. The CDR3 nucleotides read TGCAGTGCTAGTTCCTCGACAGGTCATAATTCACCCCTCCACTTT.

The chain links TRBV4-3 to TRBJ2-2; D may match TRBD1 or TRBD2 (5 bases each). The germline V gene has CDR1 LGHNA and CDR2 YSLEER. The CDR3 consists of 16 residues. Trimming left V 3 bases short and J 4 bases short, with 15 bases between. The CDR3 nucleotides are TGCGCCAGCAGCCAGTTTGCCGGGACGATCACCGGGGAGCTGTTTTTT. Translating it yields CASSQFAGTITGELFF.

The V gene is TRBV19, the J gene TRBJ1-1, with 7 bases that match TRBD1. This CDR3 comprises 18 residues. Germline-derived CDR1 and CDR2 are LNHDA and SQIVND (reference sequence). With 4 bases clipped from V and 0 bases from J, the junction kept 14 bases outside the gene matches. The CDR3 region is CASSKNQGQKGMNTEAFF. The DNA for the CDR3 is TGTGCCAGTAGTAAAAACCAGGGACAGAAAGGTATGAACACTGAAGCTTTCTTT.

This chain links TRBV9 with TRBJ2-6; D remains unclear. The germline V gene has CDR1 SGDLS and CDR2 YYNGEE. Trimming pared 0 bases from V and 1 base from J, leaving 17 bases between. The CDR3 has 19 amino acids. The CDR3 nucleotides read TGTGCCAGCAGCGTAGAAGGCCGCCGTCACCAGTCTGGGGCCAACGTCCTGACTTTC. Its protein is CASSVEGRRHQSGANVLTF.

The chain has TRBV19 and TRBJ1-3, with 7 bases that match TRBD1. This CDR3 is built from 16 residues. J lost 0 bases, V lost 1 base, and 3 bases had no gene match. CDR1 is LNHDA and CDR2 is SQIVND in the germline V gene (reference sequence). CDR3 sequence reads: CASSIGTGNSGNTIYF. CDR3 bases: TGTGCCAGTAGTATAGGGACAGGTAACTCTGGAAACACCATATATTTT.

The genes are TRBV28 and TRBJ2-6; 8 nucleotides agree with TRBD2. This CDR3 is built from 17 residues. CDR1 is MDHEN and CDR2 is SYDVKM in the germline V gene. V gave up 7 bases and J gave up 1 base; unmatched junction bases: 9. DNA for the CDR3: TGTGCCAGCAACTATGGGACTAGTTCTTCTGGGGCCAACGTCCTGACTTTC. Protein sequence: CASNYGTSSSGANVLTF.

The chain joins TRBV7-8 to TRBJ2-3; 7 nucleotides agree with TRBD1. This CDR3 spans 17 amino acids. Looked up from germline, CDR1 is SGHVS and CDR2 is FQNEAQ. The V segment lost 5 bases and the J segment 2 bases; nucleotides outside the gene matches: 13. As DNA, the CDR3 is TGTGCCAGCAGCCCGAGACCCCTGGGACAGCTCACAGATACGCAGTATTTT. It codes for CASSPRPLGQLTDTQYF. Full variable domain (rest looked up from reference TRBV7-8 and TRBJ2-3): GAGVSQSPRYKVAKRGQDVALRCDPISGHVSLFWYQQALGQGPEFLTYFQNEAQLDKSGLPSDRFFAERPEGSVSTLKIQRTQQEDSAVYLCASSPRPLGQLTDTQYFGPGTRLTVL.

The sample holds a few counts of this clonotype. The chain has TRBV20-1 and TRBJ2-5, with 10 bases lining up with TRBD1. The CDR3 sequence is 15 residues long. Germline CDR1 and CDR2: DFQATT and SNEGSKA (reference sequence). Trimming at V came to 6 bases and at J to 4 bases, leaving 11 bases not matched to a gene. In nucleotides, the CDR3 is TGCAGTGCGCCGGGACAGGGGATATTAAGAGAGACCCAGTACTTC. Translating it yields CSAPGQGILRETQYF.

This clonotype qualifies as medium-sized. The V call is TRBV20-1, the J call TRBJ1-3, with 7 positions matching TRBD1. This CDR3 is 14 amino acids long. From germline, CDR1 is DFQATT and CDR2 SNEGSKA (reference sequence). The V and J ends lost 5 bases and 1 base, in that order; junction bases with no gene match: 5. The CDR3 region is CSAGTTGSGNTIYF. The CDR3 region has the DNA TGCAGTGCTGGTACGACAGGGTCTGGAAACACCATATATTTT.

The chain couples TRBV6-1 to TRBJ2-3; D may be TRBD2 (6 bases). Germline-derived CDR1 and CDR2 are MNHNS and SASEGT. This CDR3 spans 16 amino acids. Trimming took off 4 bases at V and 3 bases at J, with 17 bases between the two ends. The CDR3 DNA follows: TGTGCCAGCAGTGGAACTGGGGCGGGGACTACAGATACGCAGTATTTT. It is translated as CASSGTGAGTTDTQYF.

CDR3 sequence: CASSYRQSVTEAFF. Written as DNA, the CDR3 is TGTGCCAGCAGTTATCGACAGTCAGTTACTGAAGCTTTCTTT. The chain links TRBV6-2 or TRBV6-3 to TRBJ1-1; D possibly corresponds to TRBD1 (5 bases). Trimming removed 3 bases at V and 5 bases at J, with 13 bases between. Germline loops: CDR1 MNHEY, CDR2 SVGEGT. The CDR3 is 14 amino acids.

This clonotype appeared a few times. The chain recombines TRBV6-4 with TRBJ1-2, with D uncertain. This CDR3 is built from 12 residues. Germline values: CDR1 MRHNA, CDR2 SNTAGT. V was pared by 3 bases and J by 13 bases, with 15 bases between. This CDR3 is CASSDNGLKITF. The CDR3 DNA follows: TGTGCCAGCAGTGATAACGGACTTAAGATCACCTTC.

The chain combines TRBV5-4 with TRBJ2-7; 11 nucleotides line up with TRBD1. CDR3 length: 15 amino acids. V lost 4 bases to trimming and J lost 4 bases; unmatched junction nucleotides: 7. From germline, CDR1 is SGHNT and CDR2 YYREEE (reference sequence). The DNA of the CDR3 is TGTGCCAGCAGCCCCGGGACAGGGGGGGATTACGAGCAGTACTTC. This translates into CASSPGTGGDYEQYF.